Here is one T cell receptor (beta chain) with its context. Its antigen is as yet unknown. Assay used: immunoSEQ multiplex PCR; TCRdb lists only in-frame clones, some missing. The top ten clones hold under 1.5% of a sample with around 160,000 clones, about 91% of them seen once. The germline CDR1 and CDR2 sequences are KGHDR and SFDVKD. This CDR3 contains 16 residues. Deletions cut 7 bases from V and 2 bases from J, with 19 bases between. These data belong to a study of T cell responses to AZD1222 COVID-19 vaccine. Study-wide points: It should be noted that donors were predominantly white British and more often female, and clonal diversity was possibly underestimated. Along spike, vaccine-associated CD4 TCRs were found throughout, with dominance at 160-218 and 743-854. With two AZD1222 doses given, Spike-specific TCR breadth and depth both rose.

The chain combines TRBV24-1 with TRBJ2-5, with a tentative D call TRBD2 (6 bases). The clonotype was recovered from an adult in good health. The input for sequencing was peripheral blood, taken on day 0 of AZD1222 vaccination. CDR3 sequence reads: CATSDRGGGVQETQYF. Here the CDR3 DNA reads TGTGCCACCAGCGACCGGGGCGGAGGGGTTCAAGAGACCCAGTACTTC.